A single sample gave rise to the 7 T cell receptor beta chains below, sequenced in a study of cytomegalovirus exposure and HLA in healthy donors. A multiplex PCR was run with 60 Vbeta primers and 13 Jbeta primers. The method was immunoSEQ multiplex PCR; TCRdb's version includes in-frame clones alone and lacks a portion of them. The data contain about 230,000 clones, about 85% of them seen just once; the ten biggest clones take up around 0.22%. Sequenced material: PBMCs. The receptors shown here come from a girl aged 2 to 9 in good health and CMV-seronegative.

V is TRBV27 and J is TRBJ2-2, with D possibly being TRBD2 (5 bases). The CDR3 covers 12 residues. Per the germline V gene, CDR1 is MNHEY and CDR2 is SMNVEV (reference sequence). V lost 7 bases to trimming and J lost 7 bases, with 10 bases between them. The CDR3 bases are TGTGCCAGCAAACTAGGGATCGGGGAGCTGTTTTTT. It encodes CASKLGIGELFF.

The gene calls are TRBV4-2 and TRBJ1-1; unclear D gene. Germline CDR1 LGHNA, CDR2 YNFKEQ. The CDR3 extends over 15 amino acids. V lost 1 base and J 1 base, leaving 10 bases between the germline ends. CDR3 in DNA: TGTGCCAGCAGCCAAGTTCGACAACCGAACACTGAAGCTTTCTTT. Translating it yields CASSQVRQPNTEAFF.

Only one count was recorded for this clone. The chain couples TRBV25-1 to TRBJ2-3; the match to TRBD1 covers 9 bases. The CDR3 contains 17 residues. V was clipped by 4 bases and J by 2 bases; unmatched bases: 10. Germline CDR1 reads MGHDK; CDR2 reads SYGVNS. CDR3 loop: CASSGSGQGLFTDTQYF. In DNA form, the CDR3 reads TGTGCCAGCAGTGGATCGGGACAGGGTTTATTCACAGATACGCAGTATTTT.

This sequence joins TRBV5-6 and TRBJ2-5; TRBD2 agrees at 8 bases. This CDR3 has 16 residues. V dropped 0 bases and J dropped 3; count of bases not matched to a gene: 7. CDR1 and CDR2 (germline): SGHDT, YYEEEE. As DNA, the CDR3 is TGTGCCAGCAGCTTGGGTGCGGAAGCGGGGGAAGAGACCCAGTACTTC. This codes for CASSLGAEAGEETQYF.

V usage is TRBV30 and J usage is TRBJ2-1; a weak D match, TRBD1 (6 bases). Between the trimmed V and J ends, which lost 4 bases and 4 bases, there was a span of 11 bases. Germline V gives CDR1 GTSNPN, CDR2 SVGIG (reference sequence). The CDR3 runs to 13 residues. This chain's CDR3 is CAWIDGQYNEQFF. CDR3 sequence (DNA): TGTGCCTGGATCGATGGACAGTACAATGAGCAGTTCTTC.

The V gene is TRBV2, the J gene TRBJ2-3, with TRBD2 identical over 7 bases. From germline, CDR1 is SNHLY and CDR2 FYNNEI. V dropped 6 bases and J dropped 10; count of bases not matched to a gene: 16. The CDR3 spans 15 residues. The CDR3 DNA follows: TGTGCCAGCAGACCCCGAAGCGGGGCCCTACTTGCGCAGTATTTT. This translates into CASRPRSGALLAQYF.

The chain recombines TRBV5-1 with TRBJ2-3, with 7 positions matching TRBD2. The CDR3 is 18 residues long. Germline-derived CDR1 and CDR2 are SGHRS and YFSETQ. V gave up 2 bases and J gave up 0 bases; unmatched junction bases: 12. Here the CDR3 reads CASSFTTRAGFSTDTQYF. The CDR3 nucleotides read TGCGCCAGCAGCTTCACAACGCGAGCGGGATTTAGCACAGATACGCAGTATTTT.